The 6 T cell receptor beta chains below come from one sample, sequenced in a study of human T cells and chemical hapten exposure (dated by TCRdb to the early 2020s). Interpreted using the paper, the time point label stands for: pre-sensitization, week 0. The treatment or condition label on this specimen signifies: therapeutic diphenylcyclopropenone sensitization with weekly scalp DPC. Libraries were made using RACE. Data came from a NextSeq 500. Clones were called with MiXCR by TCRdb after fastp trimmed the public reads at Q25, and only in-frame beta chains were retained. Each record represents a unique CDR3 protein, reported with the most common genes and DNA among its rows. This sample holds around 330,000 distinct CDR3 sequences; about 5.4% were observed only once. The ten largest clones represent about 8.7% of the sample. Specimen: whole blood, collected in connection with sensitization to the hapten diphenylcyclopropenone (DPC). Source of these receptors: a woman aged 18-29 years with alopecia areata. Some clones in this sample may be carry-over from other donors' samples.

This clonotype was recorded many times. The chain carries TRBV28 and TRBJ2-7, with D maybe TRBD1 (6 bases). The V end lost 6 bases, the J end lost 2 bases, and 11 bases lay between the germline ends. The V gene's germline CDR1 is MDHEN and CDR2 SYDVKM. This CDR3 has 13 residues. The CDR3 loop reads CASSTQGPYEQYF. CDR3 in DNA: TGTGCCAGCAGCACACAGGGCCCCTACGAGCAGTACTTC.

This clonotype was recorded many times. The genes are TRBV14 and TRBJ1-6; no clear D gene. Germline assignment: CDR1 SGHDN and CDR2 FVKESK. The CDR3 covers 16 residues. Trimming removed 0 bases from V and 5 bases from J, with 11 bases in between. The CDR3 protein is CASSQDLGVDNSPLHF. In DNA, the CDR3 is TGTGCCAGCAGCCAAGATCTTGGGGTGGATAATTCACCCCTCCACTTT.

This clonotype was found a few times. This chain joins TRBV4-3 and TRBJ2-3, with D perhaps matching TRBD2 (5 bases). The CDR3 sequence is 16 residues long. V was cut by 4 bases and J by 4 bases, with 18 bases left in between. CDR1 and CDR2 (germline): LGHNA, YSLEER. CDR3 residues: CASSPRRELWADTQYF. The CDR3 DNA is TGCGCCAGCAGCCCAAGAAGGGAGTTATGGGCAGATACGCAGTATTTT.

The chain couples TRBV3-1 to TRBJ2-7; 10 nucleotides agree with TRBD1. V dropped 4 bases and J dropped 4; count of bases not matched to a gene: 4. In germline, CDR1 is LGHDT, CDR2 YNNKEL (reference sequence). The CDR3 has 14 residues. In DNA, the CDR3 is TGTGCCAGCAGCCGGCCGGGACAGGGGTACGAGCAGTACTTC. The encoded protein is CASSRPGQGYEQYF.

This clonotype showed up just a few times. The chain is built from TRBV27 and TRBJ2-7; D gene uncertain. Trimming cost V 2 bases and J 3 bases, with 11 bases left between them. CDR3 length: 14 amino acids. The V gene's germline CDR1 is MNHEY and CDR2 SMNVEV (reference sequence). The CDR3 sequence: CASSLRADYYEQYF. The DNA of the CDR3 is TGTGCCAGCAGTTTACGAGCAGATTACTACGAGCAGTACTTC.

This clonotype was observed many times. The chain employs TRBV24-1 and TRBJ2-3, with a possible D match to TRBD2 (6 bases). The V gene lost 3 bases and the J gene lost 5 bases, with 14 bases spanning the gap. Germline assignment: CDR1 KGHDR and CDR2 SFDVKD. The CDR3 has 15 amino acids. CDR3 bases: TGTGCCACCAGTGATCGCGGGGAGTCTCTAGATACGCAGTATTTT. Protein: CATSDRGESLDTQYF.